Listed below are T cell receptor beta chains from one sample, sequenced in a study of blood T cell repertoires in COVID-19. TCRdb keeps only in-frame clones here, not all; method: immunoSEQ multiplex PCR. The table lists fewer than 350,000 clones, 80% to 85% of them singletons. Sequenced material: peripheral blood. The receptors stem from a woman aged 55-75 years with active or convalescent COVID-19. CDR3s include the opening cysteine and the closing phenylalanine or tryptophan. D genes are given only for firm matches. The size entry is marked missing in some rows and otherwise reads once, few, many or a size class.

v_gene,j_gene,abundance,d_gene,CDR3nt,CDR3aa
TRBV19,TRBJ2-2,.,.,TGTGCCAGTAGTATATACAGGGATACCGGGGAGCTGTTTTTT,CASSIYRDTGELFF
TRBV6-1,TRBJ1-2,.,.,TGTGCCAGCAGTGAAACAATAGGGGTTTTTCCTAACTATGGCTACACCTTC,CASSETIGVFPNYGYTF
TRBV4-2,TRBJ1-3,.,.,TGTGCCAGCAGCCAACTCCTGTGGGAGGGGTCTCCCTTGGGTGGAAACACCATATATTTT,CASSQLLWEGSPLGGNTIYF
TRBV19,TRBJ1-5,.,.,TGTGCCAGTAGTCGAGCTGCTTTCAATCAGCCCCAGCATTTT,CASSRAAFNQPQHF
TRBV18,TRBJ1-1,.,.,TGTGCCAGCTCCAAAGGTGGAGCTGAAGCTTTCTTT,CASSKGGAEAFF
TRBV12-3/TRBV12-4,TRBJ2-7,once,.,TGTGCCAGCAGTTTAGCGCCAACAGGTGAGCAGTACTTC,CASSLAPTGEQYF
TRBV4-3,TRBJ2-3,.,.,TGCGCCAGCAGCCAAGATCCGCAGGGCTGGGCAGATACGCAGTATTTT,CASSQDPQGWADTQYF
TRBV6-5,TRBJ2-3,.,.,TGTGCCAGCAGTTACGGCGGTAGCACAGATACGCAGTATTTT,CASSYGGSTDTQYF
TRBV5-4,TRBJ1-1,.,.,TGTGCCAGCAGCTTGGGACGGCACAGGCGGTACACTGAAGCTTTCTTT,CASSLGRHRRYTEAFF
TRBV1,TRBJ1-1,.,.,TGCACCAGCACCACCGACAGGGCGAACACTGAAGCTTTCTTT,CTSTTDRANTEAFF
TRBV20-1,TRBJ2-3,.,.,TGCAGTGCTAGTCTCCGACAGCCCTCAGATACGCAGTATTTT,CSASLRQPSDTQYF
TRBV28,TRBJ2-7,.,.,TGTGCCAGCAGTTTTAGCCCCCAGAGGTCCTACGAGCAGTACTTC,CASSFSPQRSYEQYF
TRBV6-5,TRBJ2-1,once,.,TGTGCCAGTCCTCGGACGGGAAGCTCCTACAATGAGCAGTTCTTC,CASPRTGSSYNEQFF
TRBV12-3/TRBV12-4,TRBJ1-6,.,.,TGTGCCAGCGGTGTCAGGGATAATTCACCCCTCCACTTT,CASGVRDNSPLHF
TRBV5-8,TRBJ1-4,.,TRBD1,TGTGCCAGCAGCTTCGACAGGGGGAATGAAAAACTGTTTTTT,CASSFDRGNEKLFF
TRBV6-4,TRBJ1-5,few,.,TGTGCCAGAACCTATTGTCGACAGGAGATCTGCAATCAGCCCCAGCATTTT,CARTYCRQEICNQPQHF
TRBV19,TRBJ1-2,.,TRBD1,TGTGCCAGTAGTATAGAGGGCAGGGGGAAGTTCGGCTACACCTTC,CASSIEGRGKFGYTF
TRBV4-2,TRBJ2-7,.,.,TGTGCCAGCAGCCAACTGACAGGCCCGGACCAGTACTTC,CASSQLTGPDQYF
TRBV6-2/TRBV6-3,TRBJ1-2,.,TRBD1,TGTGCCAGCAGCATATGGACAGGGGGCGGCTATGGCTACACCTTC,CASSIWTGGGYGYTF
TRBV6-6,TRBJ1-2,few,.,TGTGCCAGCAGTTACTCGGGGGCGACCTCAGCCTATGGCTACACCTTC,CASSYSGATSAYGYTF
TRBV4-1,TRBJ1-1,few,TRBD1,TGCGCCAGCAGCCGGGATATGATCCAGGGGGCCAACACTGAAGCTTTCTTT,CASSRDMIQGANTEAFF
TRBV27,TRBJ1-2,.,.,TGTGCCAGCAGTTTGAACAGAGCTAACTATGGCTACACCTTC,CASSLNRANYGYTF
TRBV27,TRBJ2-3,.,TRBD1,TGTGCCAGCAGCACCCGTCAGGGGGCCCCCACAGATACGCAGTATTTT,CASSTRQGAPTDTQYF
TRBV10-3,TRBJ2-1,.,TRBD1,TGTGCCATCAGTGGGACAGGGGACAATGAGCAGTTCTTC,CAISGTGDNEQFF